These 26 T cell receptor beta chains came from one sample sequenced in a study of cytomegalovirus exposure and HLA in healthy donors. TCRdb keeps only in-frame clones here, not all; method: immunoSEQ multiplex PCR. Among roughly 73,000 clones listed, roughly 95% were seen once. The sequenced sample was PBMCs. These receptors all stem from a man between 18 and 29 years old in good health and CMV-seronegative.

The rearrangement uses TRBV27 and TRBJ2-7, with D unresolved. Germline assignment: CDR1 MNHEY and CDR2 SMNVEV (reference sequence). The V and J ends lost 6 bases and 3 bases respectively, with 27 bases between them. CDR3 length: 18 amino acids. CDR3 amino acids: CASSLKYDPITNLYEQYF. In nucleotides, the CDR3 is TGTGCCAGCAGCTTAAAGTATGACCCCATCACTAACCTCTACGAGCAGTACTTC.

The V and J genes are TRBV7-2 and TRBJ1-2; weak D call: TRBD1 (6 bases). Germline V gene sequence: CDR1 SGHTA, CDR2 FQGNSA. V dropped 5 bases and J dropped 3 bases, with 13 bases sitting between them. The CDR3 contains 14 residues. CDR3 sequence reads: CASSPQAGDYGYTF. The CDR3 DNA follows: TGTGCCAGCAGCCCCCAAGCAGGGGACTATGGCTACACCTTC.

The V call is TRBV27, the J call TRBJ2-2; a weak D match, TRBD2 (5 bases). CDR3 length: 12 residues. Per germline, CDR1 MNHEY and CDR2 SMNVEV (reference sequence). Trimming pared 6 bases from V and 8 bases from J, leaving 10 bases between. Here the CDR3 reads CASSYPGGELFF. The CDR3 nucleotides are TGTGCCAGCAGCTACCCGGGGGGGGAGCTGTTTTTT.

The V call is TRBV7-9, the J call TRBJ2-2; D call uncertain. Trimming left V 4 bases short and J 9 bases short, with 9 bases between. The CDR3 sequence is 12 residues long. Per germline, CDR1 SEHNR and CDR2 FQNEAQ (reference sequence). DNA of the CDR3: TGTGCCAGCAGCTACGAGGTTAGGGAGCTGTTTTTT. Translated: CASSYEVRELFF. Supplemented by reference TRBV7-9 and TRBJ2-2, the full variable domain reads DTGVSQNPRHKITKRGQNVTFRCDPISEHNRLYWYRQTLGQGPEFLTYFQNEAQLEKSRLLSDRFSAERPKGSFSTLEIQRTEQGDSAMYLCASSYEVRELFFGEGSRLTVL.

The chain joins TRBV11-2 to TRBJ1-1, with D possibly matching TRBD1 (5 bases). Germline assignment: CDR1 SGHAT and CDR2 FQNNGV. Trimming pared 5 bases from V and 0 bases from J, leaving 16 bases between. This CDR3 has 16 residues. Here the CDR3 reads CASSATPQDMNTEAFF. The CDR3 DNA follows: TGTGCCAGCAGCGCCACGCCACAGGATATGAACACTGAAGCTTTCTTT.

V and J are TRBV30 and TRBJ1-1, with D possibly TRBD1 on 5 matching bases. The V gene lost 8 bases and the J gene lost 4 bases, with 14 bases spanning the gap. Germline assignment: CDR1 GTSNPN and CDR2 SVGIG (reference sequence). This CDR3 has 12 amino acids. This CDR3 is CAGTGLGTEAFF. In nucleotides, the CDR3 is TGTGCCGGTACAGGTCTCGGCACTGAAGCTTTCTTT. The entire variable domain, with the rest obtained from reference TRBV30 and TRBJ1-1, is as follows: SQTIHQWPATLVQPVGSPLSLECTVEGTSNPNLYWYRQAAGRGLQLLFYSVGIGQISSEVPQNLSASRPQDRQFILSSKKLLLSDSGFYLCAGTGLGTEAFFGQGTRLTVV.

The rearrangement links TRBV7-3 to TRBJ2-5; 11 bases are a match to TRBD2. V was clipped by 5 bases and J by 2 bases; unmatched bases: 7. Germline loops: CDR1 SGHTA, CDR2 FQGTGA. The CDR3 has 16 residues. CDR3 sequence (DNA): TGTGCCAGCAGCGAGGGGCTAGCGGGGGGTCAAGAGACCCAGTACTTC. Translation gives CASSEGLAGGQETQYF.

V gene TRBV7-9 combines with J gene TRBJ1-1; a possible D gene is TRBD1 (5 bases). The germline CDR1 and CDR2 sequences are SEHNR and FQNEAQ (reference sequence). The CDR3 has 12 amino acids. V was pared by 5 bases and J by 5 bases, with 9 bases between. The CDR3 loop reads CASSAGKTEAFF. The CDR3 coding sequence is TGTGCCAGCAGCGCAGGGAAAACTGAAGCTTTCTTT.

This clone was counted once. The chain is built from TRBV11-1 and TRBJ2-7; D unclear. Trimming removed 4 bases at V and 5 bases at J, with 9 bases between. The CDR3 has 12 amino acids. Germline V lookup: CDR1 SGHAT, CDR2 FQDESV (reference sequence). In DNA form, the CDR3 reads TGTGCCAGCAGCTATAATGGGCACGAGCAGTACTTC. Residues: CASSYNGHEQYF.

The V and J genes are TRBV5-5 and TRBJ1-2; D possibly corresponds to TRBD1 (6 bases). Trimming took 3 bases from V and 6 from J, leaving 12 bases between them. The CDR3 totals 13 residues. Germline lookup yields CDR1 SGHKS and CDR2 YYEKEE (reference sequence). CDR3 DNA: TGTGCCAGCAGCTCCCAGTGGACAGATGGCTACACCTTC. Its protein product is CASSSQWTDGYTF.

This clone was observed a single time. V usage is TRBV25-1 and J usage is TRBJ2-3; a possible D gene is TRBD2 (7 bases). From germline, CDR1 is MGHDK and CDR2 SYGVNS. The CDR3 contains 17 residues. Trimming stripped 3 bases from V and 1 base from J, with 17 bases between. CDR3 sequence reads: CASSDPRGGGRTDTQYF. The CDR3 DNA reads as TGTGCCAGCAGTGACCCACGAGGCGGGGGCCGCACAGATACGCAGTATTTT.

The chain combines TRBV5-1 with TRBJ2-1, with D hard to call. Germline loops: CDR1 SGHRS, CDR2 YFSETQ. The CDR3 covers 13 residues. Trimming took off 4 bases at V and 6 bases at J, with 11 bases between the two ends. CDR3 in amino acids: CASSPVAPNEQFF. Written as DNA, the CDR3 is TGCGCCAGCAGCCCCGTGGCCCCCAATGAGCAGTTCTTC. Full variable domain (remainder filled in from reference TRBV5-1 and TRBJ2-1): KAGVTQTPRYLIKTRGQQVTLSCSPISGHRSVSWYQQTPGQGLQFLFEYFSETQRNKGNFPGRFSGRQFSNSRSEMNVSTLELGDSALYLCASSPVAPNEQFFGPGTRLTVL.

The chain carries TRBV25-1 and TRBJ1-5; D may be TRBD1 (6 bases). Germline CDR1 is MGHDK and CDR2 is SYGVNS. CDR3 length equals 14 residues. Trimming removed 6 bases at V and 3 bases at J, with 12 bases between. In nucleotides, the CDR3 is TGTGCCAGCAGGGACAGTGGGATCAATCAGCCCCAGCATTTT. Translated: CASRDSGINQPQHF.

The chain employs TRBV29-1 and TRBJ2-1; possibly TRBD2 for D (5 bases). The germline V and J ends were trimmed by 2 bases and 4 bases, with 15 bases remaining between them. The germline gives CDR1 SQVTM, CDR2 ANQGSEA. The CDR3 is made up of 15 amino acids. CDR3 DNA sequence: TGCAGCGTTGAAAACCCCGGGGTTGGGTACAATGAGCAGTTCTTC. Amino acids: CSVENPGVGYNEQFF.

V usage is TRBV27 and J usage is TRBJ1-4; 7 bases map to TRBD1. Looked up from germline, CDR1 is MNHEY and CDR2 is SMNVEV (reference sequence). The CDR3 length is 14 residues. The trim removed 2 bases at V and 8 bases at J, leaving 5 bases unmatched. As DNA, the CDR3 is TGTGCCAGCAGTTTACGCAGGGGGAACGAAAAACTGTTTTTT. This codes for CASSLRRGNEKLFF.

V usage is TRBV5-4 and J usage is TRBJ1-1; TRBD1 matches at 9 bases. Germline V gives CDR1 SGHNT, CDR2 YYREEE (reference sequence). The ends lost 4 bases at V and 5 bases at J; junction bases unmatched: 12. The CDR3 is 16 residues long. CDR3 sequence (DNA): TGTGCCAGCAGCCCCTTTTCCGGGACAGGGAGAACTGAAGCTTTCTTT. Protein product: CASSPFSGTGRTEAFF.

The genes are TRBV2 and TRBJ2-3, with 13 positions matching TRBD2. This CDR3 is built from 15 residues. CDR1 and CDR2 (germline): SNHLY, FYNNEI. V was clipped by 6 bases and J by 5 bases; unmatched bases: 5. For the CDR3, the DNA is TGTGCCAGCAGCCCGACTAGCGGGGGGCTAGATACGCAGTATTTT. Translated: CASSPTSGGLDTQYF.

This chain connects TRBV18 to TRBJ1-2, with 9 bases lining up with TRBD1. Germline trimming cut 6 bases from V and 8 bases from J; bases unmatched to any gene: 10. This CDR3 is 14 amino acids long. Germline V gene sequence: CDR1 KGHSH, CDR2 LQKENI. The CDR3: CASSPGTGKEGYTF. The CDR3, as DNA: TGTGCCAGCTCGCCCGGGACAGGGAAAGAAGGCTACACCTTC.

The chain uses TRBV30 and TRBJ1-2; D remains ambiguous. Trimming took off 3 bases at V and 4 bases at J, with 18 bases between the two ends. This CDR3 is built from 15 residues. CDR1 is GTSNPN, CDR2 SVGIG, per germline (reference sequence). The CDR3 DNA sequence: TGTGCCTGGAGCAGAATCCAGGTTTACCTCTATGGCTACACCTTC. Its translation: CAWSRIQVYLYGYTF.

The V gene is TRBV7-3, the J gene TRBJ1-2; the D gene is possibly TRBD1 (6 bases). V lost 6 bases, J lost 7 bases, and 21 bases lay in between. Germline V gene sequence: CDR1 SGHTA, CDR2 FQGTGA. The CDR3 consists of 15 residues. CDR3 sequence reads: CASRRSLGGEGGYTF. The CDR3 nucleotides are TGTGCCAGCAGACGATCCTTAGGGGGGGAGGGTGGCTACACCTTC.

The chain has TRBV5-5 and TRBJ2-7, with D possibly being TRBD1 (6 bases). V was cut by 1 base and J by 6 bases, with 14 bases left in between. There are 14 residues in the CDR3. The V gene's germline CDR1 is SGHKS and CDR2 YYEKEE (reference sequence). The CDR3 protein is CASSLQGIGAEQYF. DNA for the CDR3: TGTGCCAGCAGCTTGCAGGGGATAGGGGCCGAGCAGTACTTC.

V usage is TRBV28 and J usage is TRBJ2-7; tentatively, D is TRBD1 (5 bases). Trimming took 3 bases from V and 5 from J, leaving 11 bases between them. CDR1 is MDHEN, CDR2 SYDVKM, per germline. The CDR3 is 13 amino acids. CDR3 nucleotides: TGTGCCAGCAGTTTTGTAGGGGTGGACGAGCAGTACTTC. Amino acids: CASSFVGVDEQYF.

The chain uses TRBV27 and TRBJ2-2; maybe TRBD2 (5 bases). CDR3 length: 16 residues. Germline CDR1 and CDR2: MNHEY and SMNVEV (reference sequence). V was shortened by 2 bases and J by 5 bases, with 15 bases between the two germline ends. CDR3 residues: CASSLRTVPGTGELFF. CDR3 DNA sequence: TGTGCCAGCAGTTTAAGGACCGTCCCGGGAACCGGGGAGCTGTTTTTT.

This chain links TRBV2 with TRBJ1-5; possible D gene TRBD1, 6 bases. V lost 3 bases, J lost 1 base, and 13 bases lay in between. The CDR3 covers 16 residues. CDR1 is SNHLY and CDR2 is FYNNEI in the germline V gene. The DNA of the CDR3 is TGTGCCAGCAGTGACAGAGGGACACTCAGCAATCAGCCCCAGCATTTT. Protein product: CASSDRGTLSNQPQHF.

Written as DNA, the CDR3 is TGCGCCAGCCTGTTCTGCACAGAAAAAGCTGAAGCTTTCTTT. Residues: CASLFCTEKAEAFF. This chain links TRBV10-1 with TRBJ1-1; D is uncertain. V was cut by 8 bases and J by 6 bases, with 19 bases left in between. CDR3 size: 14 residues. In germline, CDR1 is WNHNN, CDR2 SYGVQD (reference sequence).

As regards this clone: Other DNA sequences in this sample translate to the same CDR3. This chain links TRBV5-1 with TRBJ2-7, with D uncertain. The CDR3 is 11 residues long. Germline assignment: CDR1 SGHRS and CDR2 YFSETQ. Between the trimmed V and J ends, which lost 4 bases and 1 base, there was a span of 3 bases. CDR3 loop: CASSQSYEQYF. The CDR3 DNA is TGCGCCAGCAGCCAGTCCTACGAGCAGTACTTC. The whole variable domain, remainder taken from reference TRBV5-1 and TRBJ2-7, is KAGVTQTPRYLIKTRGQQVTLSCSPISGHRSVSWYQQTPGQGLQFLFEYFSETQRNKGNFPGRFSGRQFSNSRSEMNVSTLELGDSALYLCASSQSYEQYFGPGTRLTVT.